This TCR beta chain was profiled in a study of regulatory T cells in long-lasting Graves disease. The wider study: Antithyroid drugs had been taken by newly diagnosed Graves' patients for under 3 months. The study's findings and limits: New patients shared approximately 1,000 public clonotypes, and persistent patients shared more, with a few thousand. Persistent disease preferred TRBV28, TRBJ1-2 and TRBJ2-5; new disease, TRBV20-1 and TRBJ2-1.

Construction of TCR beta libraries relied on iRepertoire HTBI primers and on Arm-PCR targeting CDR3 regions. TCRdb analysed the multiplex PCR reads with MiXCR anew, one entry per CDR3 protein. The table records 400,000 to 500,000 distinct CDR3 sequences, around 17% of them present only once. Germline-derived CDR1 and CDR2 are MDHEN and SYDVKM. V was pared by 3 bases and J by 4 bases, with 13 bases between. The CDR3 runs 15 residues. Note on this clonotype: Its antigen remains unidentified.

Time point given: newly diagnosed GD, antithyroid drugs for less than 3 months. With RNA extracted from PBMCs as input, the TCR library was made. The data were also submitted as part of a second study, on T cells in Graves' hyperthyroidism and ophthalmopathy. That paper adds: Most thyroid clonotypes with frequency above 0.001 were detected in blood.

V is TRBV28 and J is TRBJ2-1; possible D gene TRBD1, 5 bases. The sequence was obtained from a woman younger than 30 with Graves disease. Source: peripheral blood mononuclear cells (PBMCs), taken at new diagnosis, from a patient treated with antithyroid drugs. The CDR3 is CASSFEDNVYNEQFF. For the CDR3, the DNA is TGTGCCAGCAGTTTCGAGGACAACGTTTACAATGAGCAGTTCTTC.